The clone carrying this T cell receptor beta chain was counted ten times or more. The lymph nodes were axillary draining lymph nodes from breast cancer patients. V was shortened by 3 bases and J by 6 bases, with 9 bases between the two germline ends. Germline assignment: CDR1 SEHNR and CDR2 FQNEAQ (reference sequence). The CDR3 runs 13 residues. This sample stems from a study of breast tumors, draining lymph nodes, adjacent tissues. Via MiXCR, TCRdb re-called the multiplex PCR reads, giving one row per CDR3 protein. The data hold roughly 260,000 distinct CDR3 sequences, with over 30% observed a single time.

This TCR was recovered from a female donor with breast cancer. Some clones in this sample may be carry-over from other donors' samples. Material for sequencing was axillary lymph node tissue. This chain connects TRBV7-9 to TRBJ1-5; no clear D gene. Here the CDR3 DNA reads TGTGCCAGCAGCTTGGAGGAGAGTCAGCCCCAGCATTTT. This codes for CASSLEESQPQHF.